The clone carrying this T cell receptor (beta chain) was observed many times. Its antigen remains unidentified. The sample originates from a study of Graves' ophthalmopathy and Graves' hyperthyroidism. The wider study: Sampling took place at initial diagnosis, with peripheral blood obtained before any treatment.

All donors with ophthalmopathy were recorded as having moderate-to-severe activity, CAS ≥3, NOSPECS ≥4 and a duration under 3 months. This CDR3 region has 17 residues. Trimming stripped 1 base from V and 7 bases from J, with 22 bases between. Germline CDR1 SEHNR, CDR2 FQNEAQ (reference sequence). Study results and limitations: Most expanded thyroid clonotypes above 0.001 frequency also appeared in blood.

RNA served as the template for amplifying TCR beta CDR3 regions. HTBI primers primed a first-round RT-PCR, and a second-round multiplex PCR followed. TCRdb called the multiplex PCR reads again in MiXCR, with one record for every CDR3 protein. In the table there are a few hundred thousand distinct CDR3 sequences, 18% of which are singletons. The gene calls are TRBV7-9 and TRBJ1-1, with D perhaps matching TRBD1 (5 bases). Sequenced material: peripheral blood. The receptor was derived from a woman aged 18 to 35 with Graves' ophthalmopathy. The chain's CDR3 is CASSLVKSRVHPFEAFF. CDR3 nucleotides: TGTGCCAGCAGCTTAGTTAAATCCAGGGTCCACCCTTTTGAAGCTTTCTTT.